These 2 T cell receptor beta chains came from one sample sequenced in a study of blood T cells in healthy people across ages. PCR was performed a second time for about 7 to 12 cycles using a sample-barcoded 5' primer and a J-beta primer mix. One entry per CDR3 protein, called by TCRdb with MiXCR from the 5' RACE reads. The data show 1 million to 1.2 million distinct CDR3 sequences, 35% to 40% seen once. Source material: blood. Every receptor here comes from a man aged 18 to 29 in good health.

This clonotype showed up just a few times. CDR3 coding DNA: TGTGCCAGCAGTCCCGCCGGATCGACGTACAATGAGCAGTTCTTC. Its translation is CASSPAGSTYNEQFF. The V call is TRBV27, the J call TRBJ2-1, with unresolved D. Germline assignment: CDR1 MNHEY and CDR2 SMNVEV (reference sequence). The CDR3 has 15 residues. Trimming took 5 bases from V and 4 from J, leaving 15 bases between them.

J is TRBJ1-1 and V is TRBV4-1; D is unclear. CDR3 size: 17 residues. The V and J ends lost 0 bases and 7 bases respectively, with 21 bases between them. From germline, CDR1 is MGHRA and CDR2 YSYEKL. DNA for the CDR3: TGCGCCAGCAGCCAAGAAAAGGACTGGGGAGTAATACTTGAAGCTTTCTTT. Translating it yields CASSQEKDWGVILEAFF.